This T cell receptor beta chain was recovered during a study of Graves' ophthalmopathy and Graves' hyperthyroidism. Study results and limitations: Discriminating ophthalmopathy from stable hyperthyroidism, a 13-signature model attained a sensitivity of about 90% and a specificity of about 81%. Most clonotypes expanded in thyroid above 0.001 frequency were present in blood too.

This clonotype was observed a handful of times. Its antigen is undetermined. No ophthalmopathy within 18 months of follow-up signified stable hyperthyroidism. Each diagnosis was determined on the basis of clinical symptoms, serum thyroxine, TRAb, thyroid ultrasound and orbital computed tomography. This CDR3 contains 14 residues. CDR1 is SQVTM and CDR2 is ANQGSEA in the germline V gene. With 2 bases clipped from V and 3 bases from J, the junction kept 2 bases outside the gene matches. Scientists amplified the TCR beta CDR3 regions from RNA transcripts. An initial RT-PCR round employing HTBI primers preceded a second-round multiplex PCR. TCRdb processed the multiplex PCR reads anew with MiXCR; each CDR3 protein has one entry. The sample lists over 500,000 distinct CDR3 sequences, about a fifth occurring once.

This TCR was recovered from a woman under 30 with stable Graves' hyperthyroidism. Some clones in this sample may be carry-over from other donors' samples. V usage is TRBV29-1 and J usage is TRBJ2-2; 8 bases match TRBD1. The sequencing input was peripheral blood. The CDR3 DNA is TGCAGCGTTGAACAGGGGGCCCACACCGGGGAGCTGTTTTTT. Amino acids: CSVEQGAHTGELFF.